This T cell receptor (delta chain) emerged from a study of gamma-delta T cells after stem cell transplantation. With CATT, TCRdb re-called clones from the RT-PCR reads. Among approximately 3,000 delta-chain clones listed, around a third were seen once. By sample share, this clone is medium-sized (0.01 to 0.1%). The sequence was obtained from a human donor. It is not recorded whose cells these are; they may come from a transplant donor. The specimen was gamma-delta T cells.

The CDR3 sequence is CALGERGLSGDNKDTDKLIF. In nucleotides, the CDR3 is TGTGCTCTTGGGGAAAGGGGGCTTTCGGGTGATAATAAGGACACCGATAAACTCATCTTT. The V call is TRDV1, the J call TRDJ1, with D possibly TRDD3 on 5 matching bases. V lost 2 bases and J 0 bases, leaving 25 bases between the germline ends. In germline, CDR1 is TSWWSYY, CDR2 QGS. CDR3 length: 20 amino acids.